Below, 8 T cell receptor beta chains from the same sample are listed, as sequenced in a study of Ad26.COV2.S vaccination and SARS-CoV-2 variants. Treatment: roughly 20 received Ad26.COV2.S at low or high dose, single or two shots; 5 received placebo; per-sample allocation not given. Day 63 following the first vaccine or placebo injection was when the samples were taken. The repertoire was sequenced with immunoSEQ multiplex PCR; TCRdb's copy has only in-frame clones and lacks some. The sample yields approximately 350,000 clones, 83% seen once. The sequencing here drew on peripheral blood, taken in a trial of Ad26.COV2.S vaccine versus placebo. The receptor set was obtained from a person aged 18-65 years who received the Ad26.COV2.S COVID-19 vaccine or a placebo.

This chain connects TRBV27 to TRBJ1-1, with D possibly being TRBD1 (5 bases). Germline V gene lookup returns CDR1 MNHEY and CDR2 SMNVEV (reference sequence). The CDR3 covers 14 residues. Trimming removed 3 bases from V and 4 bases from J, with 12 bases in between. CDR3 in DNA: TGTGCCAGCAGTTTGGGCAGGGAAGGCACTGAAGCTTTCTTT. This gives the protein CASSLGREGTEAFF.

The rearrangement uses TRBV3-1 (or the pseudogene TRBV3-2) and TRBJ2-3, with D possibly being TRBD2 (5 bases). Deletions cut 4 bases from V and 1 base from J, with 18 bases between. This CDR3 has 17 amino acids. CDR1 is LGHDT and CDR2 is YNNKEL in the germline V gene (reference sequence). CDR3 in DNA: TGTGCCAGCAGCCTGACTACAGAGGTCTCTGGCACAGATACGCAGTATTTT. It encodes CASSLTTEVSGTDTQYF.

The chain recombines TRBV10-2 with TRBJ2-3; D gene unclear. From germline, CDR1 is WSHSY and CDR2 SAAADI. Trimming stripped 0 bases from V and 4 bases from J, with 11 bases between. The CDR3 runs to 15 residues. Here the CDR3 reads CASSESLAIADTQYF. CDR3 DNA sequence: TGCGCCAGCAGTGAGTCGTTGGCGATCGCAGATACGCAGTATTTT.

The gene calls are TRBV9 and TRBJ1-2, with D perhaps matching TRBD1 (5 bases). This CDR3 is 15 amino acids long. Germline assignment: CDR1 SGDLS and CDR2 YYNGEE. V lost 4 bases, J lost 2 bases, and 15 bases lay in between. CDR3 residues: CASSLSSGPNYGYTF. The CDR3 nucleotides read TGTGCCAGCAGCCTCTCGTCGGGACCAAACTATGGCTACACCTTC.

V and J are TRBV6-5 and TRBJ2-1; TRBD1 aligns across 11 bases. Germline V gene sequence: CDR1 MNHEY, CDR2 SVGAGI. The length of the CDR3 is 15 residues. The J segment lost 4 bases and the V segment lost 6 bases, leaving 5 bases of the junction unmatched. The CDR3 is CASSLGTGGYNEQFF. The CDR3 coding sequence is TGTGCCAGCAGCCTCGGGACAGGGGGATACAATGAGCAGTTCTTC.

The rearrangement joins TRBV9 to TRBJ1-4, with 10 bases identical to TRBD1. CDR3 length: 14 amino acids. V lost 5 bases to trimming and J lost 7 bases; unmatched junction nucleotides: 5. Per germline, CDR1 SGDLS and CDR2 YYNGEE. The CDR3 bases are TGTGCCAGCAGTAGGACAGGGGGTTCTGAAAAACTGTTTTTT. Residues: CASSRTGGSEKLFF.

The chain couples TRBV9 to TRBJ2-6, with 9 bases matching TRBD1. With V trimmed by 2 bases and J by 2 bases, 14 bases remained unmatched. Germline CDR1 SGDLS, CDR2 YYNGEE. This CDR3 contains 20 residues. CDR3 nucleotides: TGTGCCAGCAGCGTCTACACAAGGACATACAGGGGGCCTGGGGCCAACGTCCTGACTTTC. Encoded protein: CASSVYTRTYRGPGANVLTF.

The chain couples TRBV6-2 or TRBV6-3 to TRBJ2-5; TRBD2 matches 8 bases. V was pared by 0 bases and J by 5 bases, with 5 bases of the junction left unmatched. The germline V gene encodes CDR1 MNHEY and CDR2 SVGEGT. The CDR3 length is 15 residues. CDR3 in amino acids: CASSYSGTRGETQYF. The CDR3, as DNA: TGTGCCAGCAGTTACTCGGGGACTAGGGGGGAGACCCAGTACTTC.